These T cell receptor beta chains were read from a single sample in a study of shared clonotypes between healthy human individuals. Profiled with immunoSEQ multiplex PCR; TCRdb holds only in-frame clones, not every one. The sample holds some 1,100,000 clones, 70% to 80% seen once. Sequencing was carried out using memory CD4+ T cells from PBMCs. These receptors were taken from a man aged 18 to 30 in good health. Some clones in this sample may be carry-over from other donors' samples. CDR3s include the opening cysteine and the closing phenylalanine or tryptophan. The order of the fields is V gene, J gene, CDR3 protein.

>TRBV2|TRBJ2-1
CASRQGYEQFF
>TRBV7-9|TRBJ2-7
CASSRSSYEQYF
>TRBV28|TRBJ1-2
CASSSPGFRRGNYGYTF
>TRBV20-1|TRBJ2-3
CSAPFLSSQYF
>TRBV4-1|TRBJ2-3
CASSQGLAVEDTQYF
>TRBV25-1|TRBJ1-1
CASSEYGGTRRTEAFF
>TRBV7-8|TRBJ1-2
CASSLAGQTNYGYTF
>TRBV6-1|TRBJ2-3
CARRGAGVTDTQYF
>TRBV4-1|TRBJ1-1
CASSQVRGRTEAFF
>TRBV6-6|TRBJ1-4
CASSPTGQGGFF
>TRBV11-2|TRBJ2-1
CASSFGSGQNEQFF
>TRBV30|TRBJ1-5
CACTLDLGYSNQPQHF
>TRBV9|TRBJ1-2
CASSVEGVLEGYTF
>TRBV30|TRBJ1-4
CAWSVKGQGHEKLFF